This entry concerns a single TCR beta chain. As handled by the study authors: How many nucleated cells were present was estimated from reference gene primer amplification. Using immunoSEQ multiplex PCR, the repertoire was profiled, and TCRdb retains in-frame clones only, with some absent. V and J calls and clone size come straight from that table; D and trimming were deduced from the DNA. This table holds tens of thousands of clones, about 86% found once. The CDR3 consists of 14 residues. The germline V gene encodes CDR1 MNHEY and CDR2 SVGAGI. Losses at the gene ends were 7 bases for V and 10 bases for J; bases not matched to a gene: 14. This entry is derived from a study of blood T cell repertoires in COVID-19. Across the whole study: COVID-19 samples collected from the United States, Italy and Spain covered acute and convalescent phases. Sources were T cells, B-cell-depleted T cells, or PBMCs; the material itself was cDNA or gDNA.

Sequences were obtained from peripheral blood. The V gene is TRBV6-5, the J gene TRBJ2-7; TRBD2 aligns across 9 bases. The TCR sequence derives from a woman aged 80 or over in a cohort sampled during active or convalescent COVID-19. CDR3 nucleotide sequence: TGTGCCAGCACCCGGGGACTAGCTGATTTTGAACAGTACTTC. Translated: CASTRGLADFEQYF.